This entry describes one T cell receptor beta chain. The sample originates from a study of technical replicates of blood from a handful of donors. V dropped 2 bases and J dropped 7 bases, with 12 bases sitting between them. Germline V gene sequence: CDR1 SGHTS, CDR2 YDEGEE. The CDR3 has 14 amino acids. The repertoire was sequenced with immunoSEQ multiplex PCR; TCRdb's copy has only in-frame clones and lacks some. The table includes 85,000 or so clones, over 85% detected once. The sequence came from a human donor in good health. The chain combines TRBV5-8 with TRBJ1-4; D unclear. The sample comprised T cells isolated from PBMCs. DNA of the CDR3: TGTGCCAGCAGCTTTCTTGAGAACCTTGAAAAACTGTTTTTT. Protein: CASSFLENLEKLFF.